This TCR beta chain was sequenced for a study of T cell changes during pregnancy in multiple sclerosis. Trimming removed 5 bases from V and 3 bases from J; junction bases left unmatched: 13. This CDR3 spans 16 amino acids. Germline V gives CDR1 SQVTM, CDR2 ANQGSEA. Profiling relied on immunoSEQ multiplex PCR, and the TCRdb table lists in-frame clones only, not all of them. Of tens of thousands of clones listed, about 93% are singletons. This TCR came from a female donor with multiple sclerosis, enrolled in a pregnancy study. The J gene is TRBJ2-1, the V gene TRBV29-1, with 7 positions matching TRBD1. Sequenced material: peripheral blood, taken in the third trimester of pregnancy. The CDR3 DNA reads TGCAGCGTTAAGGGACAGTCCAATGTGAACTACAATGAGCAGTTCTTC. This sequence encodes CSVKGQSNVNYNEQFF.